The entry that follows covers one T cell receptor beta chain sequence. Its antigen is undetermined. The source of the sample is a study of yellow fever vaccine responses in identical twins. Whole-study results and caveats: On the reported evidence, twins' vaccine T cell responses seemed partly convergent and partly personalized.

MiXCR was run by TCRdb on the RT-PCR reads, yielding one entry per CDR3 protein. The profile shows under 20,000 distinct CDR3 sequences, roughly 78% of them singletons. The TCR was taken from a woman between 18 and 29 years old who received the yellow fever vaccine. Sequenced here: T cells from blood (PBMCs), unsorted or a sorted subset (not recorded which), sampled before or after yellow fever vaccination (not recorded which).

The CDR3 DNA sequence: TGTGCCAGCAGTGAATTGAGGACTCGAAAAGAGACCCAGTACTTC. Translation: CASSELRTRKETQYF. This sequence joins TRBV2 and TRBJ2-5, with a tentative D call TRBD2 (5 bases). V shed 2 bases and J shed 3 bases, with 13 bases lying between them. Looked up from germline, CDR1 is SNHLY and CDR2 is FYNNEI. CDR3 size: 15 residues.